The subject of this entry is one TCR beta chain. No antigen is known for it. Trimming took off 0 bases at V and 6 bases at J, with 21 bases between the two ends. Germline V CDR1 and CDR2: SGHRS, YFSETQ. The CDR3 consists of 17 residues. The study ran its PCR with 60 Vbeta and 13 Jbeta primers. The data were produced by immunoSEQ multiplex PCR, yet TCRdb's version contains in-frame clones alone and is incomplete. The sample holds 150,000 to 200,000 clones, about 81% seen once. The sample belongs to a study of cytomegalovirus exposure and HLA in healthy donors. Broader study findings: A later analysis linked a missense DCLRE1C variant to TCR beta V- and J-gene trimming.

Donors were ostensibly healthy at sampling, although undocumented immune exposures were probable. The receptor was derived from a young man in good health and CMV-seronegative. The sample taken for sequencing was PBMCs. The chain links TRBV5-1 to TRBJ1-2; D is unresolved. CDR3: CASSLAEGAGDGDGYTF. DNA for the CDR3: TGCGCCAGCAGCTTGGCCGAGGGAGCTGGAGATGGCGATGGCTACACCTTC.